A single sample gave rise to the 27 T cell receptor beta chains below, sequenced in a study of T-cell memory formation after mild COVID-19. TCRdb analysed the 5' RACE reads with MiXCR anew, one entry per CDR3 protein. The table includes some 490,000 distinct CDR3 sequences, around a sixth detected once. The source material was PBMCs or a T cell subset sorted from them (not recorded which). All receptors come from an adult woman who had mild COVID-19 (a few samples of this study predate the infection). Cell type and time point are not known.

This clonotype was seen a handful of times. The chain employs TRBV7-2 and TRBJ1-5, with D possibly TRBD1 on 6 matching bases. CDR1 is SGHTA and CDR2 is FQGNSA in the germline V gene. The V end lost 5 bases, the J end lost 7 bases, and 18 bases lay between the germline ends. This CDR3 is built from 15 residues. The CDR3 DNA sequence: TGTGCCAGCAGCATGGACAGACTTGCCCGCCAGCCCCAGCATTTT. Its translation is CASSMDRLARQPQHF.

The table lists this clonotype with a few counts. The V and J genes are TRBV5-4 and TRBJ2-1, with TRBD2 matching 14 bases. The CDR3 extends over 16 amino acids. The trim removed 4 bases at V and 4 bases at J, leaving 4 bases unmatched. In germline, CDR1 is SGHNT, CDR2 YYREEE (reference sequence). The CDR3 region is CASSRLAGGPYNEQFF. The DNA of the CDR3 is TGTGCCAGCAGCAGACTAGCGGGGGGGCCGTACAATGAGCAGTTCTTC.

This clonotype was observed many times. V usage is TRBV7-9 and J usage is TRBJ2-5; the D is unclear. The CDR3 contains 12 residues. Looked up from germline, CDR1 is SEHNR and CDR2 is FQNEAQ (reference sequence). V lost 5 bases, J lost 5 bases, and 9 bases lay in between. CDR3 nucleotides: TGTGCCAGCAGCCCCGTGGGTGAGACCCAGTACTTC. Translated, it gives CASSPVGETQYF. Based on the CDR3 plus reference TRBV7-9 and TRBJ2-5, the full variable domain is DTGVSQNPRHKITKRGQNVTFRCDPISEHNRLYWYRQTLGQGPEFLTYFQNEAQLEKSRLLSDRFSAERPKGSFSTLEIQRTEQGDSAMYLCASSPVGETQYFGPGTRLLVL.

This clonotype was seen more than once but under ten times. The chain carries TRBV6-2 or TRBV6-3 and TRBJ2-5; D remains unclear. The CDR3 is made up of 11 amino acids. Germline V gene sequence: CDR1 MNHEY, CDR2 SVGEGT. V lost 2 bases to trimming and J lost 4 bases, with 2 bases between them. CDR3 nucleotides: TGTGCCAGCAGTTACCCAGAGACCCAGTACTTC. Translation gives CASSYPETQYF.

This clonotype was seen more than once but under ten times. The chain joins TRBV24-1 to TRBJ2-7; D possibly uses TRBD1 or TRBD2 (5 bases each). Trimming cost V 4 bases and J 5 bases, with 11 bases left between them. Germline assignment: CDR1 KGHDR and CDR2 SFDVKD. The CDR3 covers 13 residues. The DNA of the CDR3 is TGTGCCACCAGTGACCGTGGGACGAACGAGCAGTACTTC. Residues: CATSDRGTNEQYF.

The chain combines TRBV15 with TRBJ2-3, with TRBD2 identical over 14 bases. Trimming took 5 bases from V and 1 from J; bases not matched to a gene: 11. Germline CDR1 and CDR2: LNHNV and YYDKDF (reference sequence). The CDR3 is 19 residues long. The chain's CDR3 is CATSSSGTSGGGGTDTQYF. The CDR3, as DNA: TGTGCCACCAGCTCCTCCGGGACTAGCGGGGGAGGGGGCACAGATACGCAGTATTTT.

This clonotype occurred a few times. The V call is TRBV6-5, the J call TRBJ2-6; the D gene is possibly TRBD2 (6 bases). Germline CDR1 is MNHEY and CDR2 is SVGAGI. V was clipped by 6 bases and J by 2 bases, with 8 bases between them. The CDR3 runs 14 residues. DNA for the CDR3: TGTGCCAGCAGGCGGGACGCTGGGGCCAACGTCCTGACTTTC. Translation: CASRRDAGANVLTF.

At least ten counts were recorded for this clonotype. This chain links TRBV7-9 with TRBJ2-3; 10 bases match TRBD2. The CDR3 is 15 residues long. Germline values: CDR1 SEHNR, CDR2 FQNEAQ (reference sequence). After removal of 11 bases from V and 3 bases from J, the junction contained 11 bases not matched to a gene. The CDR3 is CAGLSGRAPTDTQYF. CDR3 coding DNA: TGTGCCGGACTGAGCGGGAGGGCCCCAACAGATACGCAGTATTTT.

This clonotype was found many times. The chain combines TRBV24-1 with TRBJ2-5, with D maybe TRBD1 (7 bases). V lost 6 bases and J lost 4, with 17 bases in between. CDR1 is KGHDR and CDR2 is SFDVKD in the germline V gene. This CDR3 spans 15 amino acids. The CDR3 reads CATSRAGGMAETQYF. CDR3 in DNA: TGTGCCACCAGTCGAGCAGGGGGGATGGCAGAGACCCAGTACTTC.

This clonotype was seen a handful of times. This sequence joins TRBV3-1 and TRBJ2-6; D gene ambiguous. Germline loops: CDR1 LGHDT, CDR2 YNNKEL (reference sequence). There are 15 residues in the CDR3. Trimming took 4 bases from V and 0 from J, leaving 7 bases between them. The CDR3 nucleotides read TGTGCCAGCAGCCTAGGAAACTCTGGGGCCAACGTCCTGACTTTC. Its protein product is CASSLGNSGANVLTF.

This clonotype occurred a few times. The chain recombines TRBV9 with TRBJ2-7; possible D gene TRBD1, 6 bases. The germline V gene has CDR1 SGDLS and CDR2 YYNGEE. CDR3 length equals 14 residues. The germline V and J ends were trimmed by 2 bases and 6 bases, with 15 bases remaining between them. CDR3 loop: CASSVTPGVVEQYF. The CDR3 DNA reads TGTGCCAGCAGCGTGACGCCAGGGGTTGTCGAGCAGTACTTC.

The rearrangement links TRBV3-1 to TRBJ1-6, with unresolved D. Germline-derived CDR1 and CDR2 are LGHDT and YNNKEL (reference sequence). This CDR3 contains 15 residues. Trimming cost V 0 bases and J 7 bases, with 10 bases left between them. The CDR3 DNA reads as TGTGCCAGCAGCCAAGAAGGTAGCGGCAATTCACCCCTCCACTTT. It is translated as CASSQEGSGNSPLHF.

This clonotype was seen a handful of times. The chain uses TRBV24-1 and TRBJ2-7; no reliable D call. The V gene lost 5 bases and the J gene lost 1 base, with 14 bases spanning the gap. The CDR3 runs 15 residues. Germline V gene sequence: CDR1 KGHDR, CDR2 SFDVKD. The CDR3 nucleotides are TGTGCCACCAGTGTGAACTCGGACGGTTCCTACGAGCAGTACTTC. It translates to CATSVNSDGSYEQYF.

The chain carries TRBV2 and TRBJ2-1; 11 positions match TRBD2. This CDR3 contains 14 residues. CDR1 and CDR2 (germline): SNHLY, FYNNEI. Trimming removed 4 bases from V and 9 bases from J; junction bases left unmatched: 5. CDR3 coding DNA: TGTGCCAGCAGTGGGACTAGCGGGCGAGTTGAGCAGTTCTTC. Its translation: CASSGTSGRVEQFF.

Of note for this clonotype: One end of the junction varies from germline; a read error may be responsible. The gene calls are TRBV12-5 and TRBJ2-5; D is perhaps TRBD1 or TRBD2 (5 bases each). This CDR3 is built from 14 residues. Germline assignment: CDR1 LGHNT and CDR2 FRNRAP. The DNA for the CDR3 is TGTGCTAGTGGTTTGGGATCGGGGCAAGGGACCAAGTACTTC. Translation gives CASGLGSGQGTKYF.

The chain's CDR3 is CASSLGSRLGTEAFF. CDR3 bases: TGTGCCAGCAGCTTAGGGAGTCGGTTAGGCACTGAAGCTTTCTTT. J is TRBJ1-1 and V is TRBV7-2, with D hard to call. The length of the CDR3 is 15 residues. Trimming removed 1 base from V and 4 bases from J, with 13 bases in between. Germline CDR1 reads SGHTA; CDR2 reads FQGNSA. Full variable domain (rest looked up from reference TRBV7-2 and TRBJ1-1): GAGVSQSPSNKVTEKGKDVELRCDPISGHTALYWYRQSLGQGLEFLIYFQGNSAPDKSGLPSDRFSAERTGGSVSTLTIQRTQQEDSAVYLCASSLGSRLGTEAFFGQGTRLTVV.

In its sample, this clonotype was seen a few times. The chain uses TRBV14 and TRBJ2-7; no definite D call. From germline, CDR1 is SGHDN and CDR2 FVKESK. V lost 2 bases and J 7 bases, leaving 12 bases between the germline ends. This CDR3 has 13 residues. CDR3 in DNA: TGTGCCAGCAGCCAATTCCGAGGACGGGAGCAGTACTTC. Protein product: CASSQFRGREQYF.

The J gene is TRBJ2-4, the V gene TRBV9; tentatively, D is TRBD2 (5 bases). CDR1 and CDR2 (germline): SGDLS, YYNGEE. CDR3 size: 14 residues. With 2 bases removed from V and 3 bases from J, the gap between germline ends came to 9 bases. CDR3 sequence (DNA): TGTGCCAGCAGCGTCGGGGATGGCAAAAACATTCAGTACTTC. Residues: CASSVGDGKNIQYF. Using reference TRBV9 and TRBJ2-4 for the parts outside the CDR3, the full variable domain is DSGVTQTPKHLITATGQRVTLRCSPRSGDLSVYWYQQSLDQGLQFLIQYYNGEERAKGNILERFSAQQFPDLHSELNLSSLELGDSALYFCASSVGDGKNIQYFGAGTRLSVL.

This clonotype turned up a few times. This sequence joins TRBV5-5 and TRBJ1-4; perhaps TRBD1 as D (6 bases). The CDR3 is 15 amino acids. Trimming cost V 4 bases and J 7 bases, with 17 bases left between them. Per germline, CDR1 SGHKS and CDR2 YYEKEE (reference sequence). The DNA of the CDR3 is TGTGCCAGCAGCCACACAGGGCTGGGGGGTGAAAAACTGTTTTTT. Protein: CASSHTGLGGEKLFF.

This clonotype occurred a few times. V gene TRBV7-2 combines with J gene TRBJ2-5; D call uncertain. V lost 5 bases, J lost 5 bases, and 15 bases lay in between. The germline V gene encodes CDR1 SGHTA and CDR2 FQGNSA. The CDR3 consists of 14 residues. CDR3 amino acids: CASSRAMNVETQYF. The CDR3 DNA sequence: TGTGCCAGCAGCCGCGCGATGAACGTCGAGACCCAGTACTTC.

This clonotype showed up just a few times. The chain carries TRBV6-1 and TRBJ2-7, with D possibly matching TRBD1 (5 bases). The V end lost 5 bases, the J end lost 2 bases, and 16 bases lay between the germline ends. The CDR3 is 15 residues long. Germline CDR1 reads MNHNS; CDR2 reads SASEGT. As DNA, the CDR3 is TGTGCCAGCAGTCCTACAGGCCAAAGCGCCTACGAGCAGTACTTC. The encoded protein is CASSPTGQSAYEQYF.

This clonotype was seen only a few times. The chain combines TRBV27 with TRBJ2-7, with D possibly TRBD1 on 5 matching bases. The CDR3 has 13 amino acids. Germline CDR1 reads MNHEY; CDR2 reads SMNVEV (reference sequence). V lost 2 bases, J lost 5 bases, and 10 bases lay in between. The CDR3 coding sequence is TGTGCCAGCAGTTTAGGGGCAGGGAACGAGCAGTACTTC. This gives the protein CASSLGAGNEQYF.

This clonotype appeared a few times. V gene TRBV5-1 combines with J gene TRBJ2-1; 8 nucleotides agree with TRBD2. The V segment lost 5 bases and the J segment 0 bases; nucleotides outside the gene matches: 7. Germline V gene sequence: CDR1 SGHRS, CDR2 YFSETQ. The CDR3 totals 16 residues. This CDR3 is CASRPLAGPSYNEQFF. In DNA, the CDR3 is TGCGCCAGCAGGCCCCTAGCGGGCCCCTCCTACAATGAGCAGTTCTTC.

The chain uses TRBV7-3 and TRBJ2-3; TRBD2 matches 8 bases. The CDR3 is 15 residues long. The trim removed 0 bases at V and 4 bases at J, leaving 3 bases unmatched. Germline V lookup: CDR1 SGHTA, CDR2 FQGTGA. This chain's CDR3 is CASSLTSGIADTQYF. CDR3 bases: TGTGCCAGCAGCTTAACTAGCGGGATCGCAGATACGCAGTATTTT.

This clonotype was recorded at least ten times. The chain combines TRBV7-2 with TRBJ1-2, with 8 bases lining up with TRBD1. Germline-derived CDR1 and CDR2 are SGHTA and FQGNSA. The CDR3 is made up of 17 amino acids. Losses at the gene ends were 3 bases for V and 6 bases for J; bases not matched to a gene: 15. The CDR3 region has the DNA TGTGCCAGCAGCTTGATTGAGACAGGGGTTCGGCACAATGGCTACACCTTC. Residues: CASSLIETGVRHNGYTF.

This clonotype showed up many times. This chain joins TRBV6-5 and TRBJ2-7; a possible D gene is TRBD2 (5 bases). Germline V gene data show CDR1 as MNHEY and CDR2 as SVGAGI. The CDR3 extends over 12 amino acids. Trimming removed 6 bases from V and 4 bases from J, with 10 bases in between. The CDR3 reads CASSPGRYEQYF. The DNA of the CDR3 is TGTGCCAGCAGCCCGGGGAGATACGAGCAGTACTTC.

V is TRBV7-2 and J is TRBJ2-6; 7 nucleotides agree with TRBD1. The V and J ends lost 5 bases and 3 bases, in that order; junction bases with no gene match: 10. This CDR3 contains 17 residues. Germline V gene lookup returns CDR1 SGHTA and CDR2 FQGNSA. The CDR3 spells CASSRITGANGANVLTF. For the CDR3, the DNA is TGTGCCAGCAGCAGAATCACAGGGGCAAATGGGGCCAACGTCCTGACTTTC.